The 29 T cell receptor beta chains below were found in one sample sequenced in a study of cytomegalovirus exposure and HLA in healthy donors. Amplification used 60 Vbeta primers and 13 Jbeta primers. Libraries were prepared by immunoSEQ multiplex PCR; TCRdb keeps only in-frame clonotypes and omits some of them. The table lists tens of thousands of clones. Sequencing was performed on PBMCs. All receptors come from a woman aged 40 to 49 in good health and CMV-seronegative.

The V call is TRBV9, the J call TRBJ2-1; TRBD1 agrees at 9 bases. Germline CDR1 and CDR2: SGDLS and YYNGEE. V lost 5 bases, J lost 9 bases, and 12 bases stayed unmatched. CDR3 length equals 15 residues. CDR3 nucleotide sequence: TGTGCCAGCAGTCGACCGGGACAGGGATTCGGTGAGCAGTTCTTC. This codes for CASSRPGQGFGEQFF.

The chain is built from TRBV7-9 and TRBJ2-2; D is unclear. Germline V gene lookup returns CDR1 SEHNR and CDR2 FQNEAQ (reference sequence). This CDR3 comprises 16 residues. The ends were cut back, 0 bases at V and 0 bases at J, with 8 bases in the middle. The CDR3 loop is CASSLAAVANTGELFF. In nucleotides, the CDR3 is TGTGCCAGCAGCTTAGCGGCGGTCGCGAACACCGGGGAGCTGTTTTTT.

The chain employs TRBV19 and TRBJ2-1; maybe TRBD1 (6 bases). Germline CDR1 and CDR2: LNHDA and SQIVND (reference sequence). V was trimmed by 5 bases and J by 9 bases, leaving 14 bases between them. This CDR3 has 13 amino acids. This chain's CDR3 is CASSSAVGGEQFF. CDR3 DNA: TGTGCCAGTAGTTCCGCGGTAGGGGGTGAGCAGTTCTTC.

The chain couples TRBV27 to TRBJ2-1; 9 bases map to TRBD1. CDR1 is MNHEY and CDR2 is SMNVEV in the germline V gene (reference sequence). The CDR3 runs 15 residues. Unmatched junction bases numbered 7, after V lost 2 bases and J lost 8 bases. As DNA, the CDR3 is TGTGCCAGCAGTTTAGGACAGGGGATCGGCTATGAGCAGTTCTTC. Translating gives CASSLGQGIGYEQFF.

The gene calls are TRBV19 and TRBJ2-5, with 7 bases fitting TRBD2. CDR3 size: 14 residues. V lost 1 base and J lost 3; bases outside the gene matches: 2. Germline V gene sequence: CDR1 LNHDA, CDR2 SQIVND (reference sequence). For the CDR3, the DNA is TGTGCCAGTAGTATAGGCGGACTAGAAGAGACCCAGTACTTC. This encodes CASSIGGLEETQYF.

The chain employs TRBV4-3 and TRBJ1-1; no firm D call. Between the trimmed V and J ends, which lost 0 bases and 3 bases, there was a span of 14 bases. The CDR3 totals 16 residues. Germline loops: CDR1 LGHNA, CDR2 YSLEER. CDR3 sequence (DNA): TGCGCCAGCAGCCAAGACAGTATACAATCTGACACTGAAGCTTTCTTT. Protein sequence: CASSQDSIQSDTEAFF.

V usage is TRBV2 and J usage is TRBJ2-7; 10 bases line up with TRBD2. J lost 2 bases, V lost 10 bases, and 8 bases had no gene match. This CDR3 region has 14 residues. Per germline, CDR1 SNHLY and CDR2 FYNNEI. In DNA form, the CDR3 reads TGTGCCAAACAAGCTAGCGGGAGCGCCTACGAGCAGTACTTC. Its protein is CAKQASGSAYEQYF.

This chain joins TRBV7-6 and TRBJ1-1; D is ambiguous. CDR1 is SGHVS, CDR2 FNYEAQ, per germline. Deletions cut 8 bases from V and 1 base from J, with 11 bases between. The CDR3 has 13 amino acids. CDR3 sequence reads: CASSTQQNTEAFF. The CDR3 region has the DNA TGTGCCAGCTCAACCCAACAGAACACTGAAGCTTTCTTT. Filled out from reference TRBV7-6 and TRBJ1-1, the complete variable domain reads GAGVSQSPRYKVTKRGQDVALRCDPISGHVSLYWYRQALGQGPEFLTYFNYEAQQDKSGLPNDRFSAERPEGSISTLTIQRTEQRDSAMYRCASSTQQNTEAFFGQGTRLTVV.

The rearrangement uses TRBV5-3 and TRBJ1-1; 7 nucleotides align to TRBD1. TRBV5-3 has ORF status, its function being uncertain. The V gene end was trimmed by 3 bases and the J gene end by 5 bases; junction bases not matched to a gene: 16. The CDR3 consists of 17 residues. The CDR3 sequence is CARSWPGGGGRKTEAFF. DNA for the CDR3: TGTGCCAGAAGCTGGCCGGGAGGGGGCGGTAGGAAGACTGAAGCTTTCTTT.

V is TRBV11-3 and J is TRBJ2-5; D remains ambiguous. Gene TRBJ2-7 matches the end of the DNA better, so the J call may be wrong. This CDR3 has 14 amino acids. The V gene's germline CDR1 is SGHNT and CDR2 YENEEA. The CDR3 is CASSSHPANYEQYF. The CDR3 DNA reads as TGTGCCAGCAGCTCCCACCCCGCAAACTACGAGCAGTACTTC.

The chain recombines TRBV4-1 with TRBJ2-3; D possibly corresponds to TRBD1 (6 bases). V was trimmed by 3 bases and J by 3 bases, leaving 19 bases between them. CDR3 length equals 17 residues. CDR1 and CDR2 from the germline V gene are MGHRA and YSYEKL. Here the CDR3 DNA reads TGCGCCAGCAGCCAGTCCAACAGGGTCGGGCGGACAGATACGCAGTATTTT. Amino acids: CASSQSNRVGRTDTQYF.

The chain combines TRBV7-6 with TRBJ1-3; the D gene is possibly TRBD1 (5 bases). Looked up from germline, CDR1 is SGHVS and CDR2 is FNYEAQ. The ends were cut back, 6 bases at V and 2 bases at J, with 17 bases in the middle. The CDR3 is 16 amino acids. The CDR3: CASSSRGGRTGNTIYF. CDR3 in DNA: TGTGCCAGCAGTTCAAGGGGTGGCAGGACTGGAAACACCATATATTTT.

The chain joins TRBV6-1 to TRBJ1-1; TRBD1 matches at 8 bases. The germline gives CDR1 MNHNS, CDR2 SASEGT. The trim removed 11 bases at V and 2 bases at J, leaving 7 bases unmatched. The CDR3 covers 13 residues. CDR3 nucleotide sequence: TGTGCCGGCCGGACAGGGTTCAACACTGAAGCTTTCTTT. Its translation: CAGRTGFNTEAFF.

This chain connects TRBV4-2 to TRBJ1-2, with D possibly TRBD1 on 6 matching bases. Germline V CDR1 and CDR2: LGHNA, YNFKEQ. Trimming shortened V by 0 bases and J by 4 bases, and 12 bases separated the two germline ends. The CDR3 runs to 15 residues. As DNA, the CDR3 is TGTGCCAGCAGCCAAGATCACGCAGGGGTCTATGGCTACACCTTC. Protein product: CASSQDHAGVYGYTF.

This chain joins TRBV5-6 and TRBJ1-4; the D gene is possibly TRBD1 (5 bases). The germline CDR1 and CDR2 sequences are SGHDT and YYEEEE. V lost 1 base, J lost 8 bases, and 12 bases lay in between. This CDR3 has 14 amino acids. CDR3 nucleotides: TGTGCCAGCAGCTTGCAGGGTATCCGCGAAAAACTGTTTTTT. Protein product: CASSLQGIREKLFF.

The J gene is TRBJ2-7, the V gene TRBV6-5, with D possibly being TRBD1 (5 bases). Germline V gives CDR1 MNHEY, CDR2 SVGAGI. The V and J ends lost 5 bases and 2 bases respectively, with 13 bases between them. This CDR3 contains 14 residues. For the CDR3, the DNA is TGTGCCAGCAGTGCAGCTAGGGGCGCCTACGAGCAGTACTTC. Protein sequence: CASSAARGAYEQYF.

This chain joins TRBV15 and TRBJ1-1; no clear D. In germline, CDR1 is LNHNV, CDR2 YYDKDF (reference sequence). Trimming shortened V by 2 bases and J by 0 bases, and 13 bases separated the two germline ends. The CDR3 length is 16 residues. The CDR3 sequence: CATSRPPGRLNTEAFF. CDR3 in DNA: TGTGCCACCAGCAGACCGCCGGGAAGGCTGAACACTGAAGCTTTCTTT.

The chain employs TRBV4-1 and TRBJ1-5, with 11 bases identical to TRBD1. Germline lookup yields CDR1 MGHRA and CDR2 YSYEKL. CDR3 size: 16 residues. Trimming at V came to 5 bases and at J to 7 bases, leaving 10 bases not matched to a gene. Written as DNA, the CDR3 is TGCGCCAGCAGCAGGCGGACAGGGGGCGACGGGCAGCCCCAGCATTTT. Protein product: CASSRRTGGDGQPQHF.

The chain combines TRBV5-1 with TRBJ2-3, with 7 bases that match TRBD2. Germline V lookup: CDR1 SGHRS, CDR2 YFSETQ. The trim removed 2 bases at V and 2 bases at J, leaving 8 bases unmatched. This CDR3 is 16 amino acids long. The CDR3 loop reads CASSFGGAGATDTQYF. The CDR3 DNA reads TGCGCCAGCAGCTTCGGAGGGGCGGGAGCCACAGATACGCAGTATTTT.

CDR3 region: CSVQDTEAFF. DNA of the CDR3: TGCAGCGTGCAGGACACTGAAGCTTTCTTT. V usage is TRBV29-1 and J usage is TRBJ1-1; D unclear. Germline V CDR1 and CDR2: SQVTM, ANQGSEA. This CDR3 is 10 amino acids long. V was shortened by 6 bases and J by 3 bases, with 5 bases between the two germline ends.

CDR3 protein: CASAGNYGYTF. CDR3 DNA sequence: TGTGCTAGTGCGGGGAACTATGGCTACACCTTC. V gene TRBV12-5 combines with J gene TRBJ1-2, with D unclear. Germline V gene lookup returns CDR1 LGHNT and CDR2 FRNRAP. The V gene lost 7 bases and the J gene lost 2 bases, with 5 bases spanning the gap. The length of the CDR3 is 11 residues.

A word on this clone: One end of the junction does not line up with germline, which may come from a read error. This rearrangement joins TRBV5-1 to TRBJ2-7; tentatively, D is TRBD1 (6 bases). There are 15 residues in the CDR3. The germline V gene has CDR1 SGHRS and CDR2 YFSETQ. The CDR3 bases are TGCGCCAGCAGCTTCGGGACATACGGATCCTCCGAGCAGTACTTC. Translating gives CASSFGTYGSSEQYF.

This chain joins TRBV4-2 and TRBJ1-2; a weak D match, TRBD1 (5 bases). Trimming shortened V by 0 bases and J by 2 bases, and 7 bases separated the two germline ends. The CDR3 contains 14 residues. CDR1 LGHNA and CDR2 YNFKEQ come from the germline V gene. CDR3 sequence (DNA): TGTGCCAGCAGCCAAGATGCAGGGAACTATGGCTACACCTTC. It is translated as CASSQDAGNYGYTF.

The chain carries TRBV5-1 and TRBJ2-3; 8 nucleotides line up with TRBD1. The CDR3 totals 16 residues. V was clipped by 4 bases and J by 2 bases; unmatched bases: 9. CDR1 is SGHRS and CDR2 is YFSETQ in the germline V gene. CDR3 bases: TGCGCCAGCAGCAGGGACCCAGGGGGCGACACAGATACGCAGTATTTT. It specifies CASSRDPGGDTDTQYF.

CDR3: CASIDIGRNTEAFF. CDR3 sequence (DNA): TGTGCCAGCATTGACATCGGGAGGAACACTGAAGCTTTCTTT. The rearrangement joins TRBV6-1 to TRBJ1-1; D call uncertain. The V and J ends lost 7 bases and 1 base respectively, with 13 bases between them. The CDR3 spans 14 residues. Germline V lookup: CDR1 MNHNS, CDR2 SASEGT.

The rearrangement joins TRBV27 to TRBJ2-3, with TRBD1 identical over 7 bases. The CDR3 is made up of 15 amino acids. The germline V gene encodes CDR1 MNHEY and CDR2 SMNVEV (reference sequence). V was clipped by 5 bases and J by 2 bases; unmatched bases: 7. CDR3 nucleotide sequence: TGTGCCAGCAGTCCCCTACAGGGGTTCACAGATACGCAGTATTTT. Translated, it gives CASSPLQGFTDTQYF.

The rearrangement links TRBV18 to TRBJ2-7; tentative D call: TRBD1 (6 bases). The germline gives CDR1 KGHSH, CDR2 LQKENI. CDR3 length: 13 residues. V gave up 5 bases and J gave up 3 bases, with 11 bases separating them. DNA for the CDR3: TGTGCCAGCTCAACCGGGACAAGCTACGAGCAGTACTTC. Translating it yields CASSTGTSYEQYF. The full variable domain, rest sourced from reference TRBV18 and TRBJ2-7, is NAGVMQNPRHLVRRRGQEARLRCSPMKGHSHVYWYRQLPEEGLKFMVYLQKENIIDESGMPKERFSAEFPKEGPSILRIQQVVRGDSAAYFCASSTGTSYEQYFGPGTRLTVT.

The chain couples TRBV10-3 to TRBJ2-1; TRBD2 matches 16 bases. With 5 bases clipped from V and 9 bases from J, the junction kept 7 bases outside the gene matches. The CDR3 consists of 16 residues. Per germline, CDR1 ENHRY and CDR2 SYGVKD. In DNA, the CDR3 is TGTGCCATCAGTCCGGGACTAGCGGGGGGGCGTACTGAGCAGTTCTTC. Amino acids: CAISPGLAGGRTEQFF.

The gene calls are TRBV6-6 and TRBJ1-1, with a possible D match to TRBD1 (6 bases). The CDR3 has 13 residues. Germline lookup yields CDR1 MNHNY and CDR2 SVGAGI (reference sequence). Trimming pared 6 bases from V and 0 bases from J, leaving 8 bases between. CDR3 sequence reads: CASSPGVNTEAFF. The CDR3 coding sequence is TGTGCCAGCAGCCCAGGGGTGAACACTGAAGCTTTCTTT.